A single sample is the source of the 10 T cell receptor beta chains below, sequenced in a study of long-term antiretroviral therapy in people with HIV. At the survey level, the v3.0 immunoSEQ assay was run. The table came from immunoSEQ multiplex PCR; TCRdb's copy has only in-frame clones and leaves some out. This table holds 30,000 to 40,000 clones, approximately 94% found once. This specimen consisted of unsorted PBMCs, obtained 4.1 years after starting antiretroviral therapy. These receptors all stem from a woman between 45 and 65 years old with HIV.

This clone came up once. The chain couples TRBV5-6 to TRBJ2-5; D may be TRBD2 (6 bases). Germline values: CDR1 SGHDT, CDR2 YYEEEE. Trimming took 4 bases from V and 2 from J, leaving 12 bases between them. The CDR3 spans 14 residues. This CDR3 is CASSPGTPQETQYF. CDR3 nucleotide sequence: TGTGCCAGCAGCCCCGGGACTCCGCAAGAGACCCAGTACTTC.

This chain joins TRBV20-1 and TRBJ2-3; D remains unclear. There are 10 residues in the CDR3. CDR1 and CDR2 from the germline V gene are DFQATT and SNEGSKA (reference sequence). Trimming removed 6 bases at V and 4 bases at J, with 5 bases between. The CDR3 sequence: CSAVADTQYF. CDR3 coding DNA: TGCAGTGCCGTGGCAGATACGCAGTATTTT.

The chain carries TRBV2 and TRBJ1-1; D gene uncertain. V was pared by 4 bases and J by 1 base, with 7 bases between. Per the germline V gene, CDR1 is SNHLY and CDR2 is FYNNEI. The CDR3 contains 13 residues. CDR3 sequence: CASSVLGNTEAFF. The CDR3 nucleotides read TGTGCCAGCAGTGTACTCGGGAACACTGAAGCTTTCTTT. The entire variable domain, with the rest obtained from reference TRBV2 and TRBJ1-1, is as follows: EPEVTQTPSHQVTQMGQEVILRCVPISNHLYFYWYRQILGQKVEFLVSFYNNEISEKSEIFDDQFSVERPDGSNFTLKIRSTKLEDSAMYFCASSVLGNTEAFFGQGTRLTVV.

The V gene is TRBV2, the J gene TRBJ2-5, with D perhaps matching TRBD2 (6 bases). The CDR3 has 14 amino acids. CDR1 is SNHLY, CDR2 FYNNEI, per germline. The V end lost 5 bases, the J end lost 4 bases, and 14 bases lay between the germline ends. The CDR3 DNA reads TGTGCCAGCAGTTCCAGGACTACCGGAGAGACCCAGTACTTC. Protein product: CASSSRTTGETQYF. The variable domain in full, completed from reference TRBV2 and TRBJ2-5, reads EPEVTQTPSHQVTQMGQEVILRCVPISNHLYFYWYRQILGQKVEFLVSFYNNEISEKSEIFDDQFSVERPDGSNFTLKIRSTKLEDSAMYFCASSSRTTGETQYFGPGTRLLVL.

The chain uses TRBV6-5 and TRBJ1-2; D gene uncertain. The CDR3 contains 16 residues. The V and J ends lost 0 bases and 4 bases respectively, with 15 bases between them. Germline V gene data show CDR1 as MNHEY and CDR2 as SVGAGI. The CDR3 DNA reads TGTGCCAGCAGTTACTCGTTGGGAACTTGGGGCTATGGCTACACCTTC. Translating gives CASSYSLGTWGYGYTF.

V is TRBV7-9 and J is TRBJ2-5; tentative D call: TRBD2 (5 bases). The CDR3 runs 12 residues. The germline V gene has CDR1 SEHNR and CDR2 FQNEAQ (reference sequence). V dropped 3 bases and J dropped 5 bases, with 7 bases sitting between them. The CDR3 nucleotides are TGTGCCAGCAGCTTTACGGGGGAGACCCAGTACTTC. Translating it yields CASSFTGETQYF.

V gene TRBV6-1 combines with J gene TRBJ1-2; possible D gene TRBD1, 6 bases. Germline CDR1 is MNHNS and CDR2 is SASEGT. There are 11 residues in the CDR3. V was shortened by 6 bases and J by 13 bases, with 15 bases between the two germline ends. The chain's CDR3 is CASSQTGRPTF. The CDR3, as DNA: TGTGCCAGCAGCCAAACAGGGAGACCCACCTTC.

This sequence joins TRBV4-1 and TRBJ2-4; maybe TRBD2 (5 bases). This CDR3 is 14 amino acids long. V was trimmed by 0 bases and J by 6 bases, leaving 9 bases between them. Germline V gene lookup returns CDR1 MGHRA and CDR2 YSYEKL. CDR3 coding DNA: TGCGCCAGCAGCCAAGAAAACGGAGGAAACATTCAGTACTTC. It specifies CASSQENGGNIQYF.

V is TRBV4-1 and J is TRBJ2-4; a possible D gene is TRBD1 (5 bases). The CDR3 runs to 15 residues. Trimming left V 7 bases short and J 1 base short, with 14 bases between. Germline loops: CDR1 MGHRA, CDR2 YSYEKL. CDR3 in amino acids: CASKVGAEAKNIQYF. CDR3 DNA: TGCGCCAGCAAAGTAGGGGCGGAGGCCAAAAACATTCAGTACTTC.

This chain uses TRBV7-6 with TRBJ2-7; D may be TRBD2 (6 bases). This CDR3 comprises 14 residues. Trimming shortened V by 1 base and J by 3 bases, and 10 bases separated the two germline ends. Germline V CDR1 and CDR2: SGHVS, FNYEAQ. The CDR3 is CASSLVSGDYEQYF. CDR3 bases: TGTGCCAGCAGCTTAGTTTCGGGAGACTACGAGCAGTACTTC.